Listed here is a single T cell receptor (beta chain). What it recognizes is unknown. This sample is drawn from a study of OX40 agonist ivuxolimab in advanced cancers. Overall study: Ivuxolimab, an antibody that agonizes OX40 (CD134), was administered to the patients.

This CDR3 has 14 residues. CDR1 is SNHLY, CDR2 FYNNEI, per germline. The V segment lost 6 bases and the J segment 7 bases; nucleotides outside the gene matches: 8. Study results and limitations: At 0.1-3.0 mg/kg, partial responders had clonal expansion among the lowest observed. Researchers report that CD8+ T cells had, on average, more expanded clones than CD4+. With doses of 0.1 to 3.0 mg/kg, CD4+ and CD8+ blood T cells had undergone clonal expansion by week 6.

Clones were read by immunoSEQ multiplex PCR, and TCRdb kept only the in-frame ones, dropping some. The table shows 53,000 or so clones, with about 86% occurring only once. This sample comprised CD4+ or CD8+ T cells sorted from blood, obtained in a trial of the OX40 agonist ivuxolimab. J is TRBJ2-2 and V is TRBV2, with 7 nucleotides matching TRBD1. The sequence derives from an adult with an advanced solid tumor such as melanoma, head and neck, liver or kidney cancer. The CDR3 DNA sequence: TGTGCCAGCAGGGAGACAGGGATAGGCGGGGAGCTGTTTTTT. Residues: CASRETGIGGELFF.